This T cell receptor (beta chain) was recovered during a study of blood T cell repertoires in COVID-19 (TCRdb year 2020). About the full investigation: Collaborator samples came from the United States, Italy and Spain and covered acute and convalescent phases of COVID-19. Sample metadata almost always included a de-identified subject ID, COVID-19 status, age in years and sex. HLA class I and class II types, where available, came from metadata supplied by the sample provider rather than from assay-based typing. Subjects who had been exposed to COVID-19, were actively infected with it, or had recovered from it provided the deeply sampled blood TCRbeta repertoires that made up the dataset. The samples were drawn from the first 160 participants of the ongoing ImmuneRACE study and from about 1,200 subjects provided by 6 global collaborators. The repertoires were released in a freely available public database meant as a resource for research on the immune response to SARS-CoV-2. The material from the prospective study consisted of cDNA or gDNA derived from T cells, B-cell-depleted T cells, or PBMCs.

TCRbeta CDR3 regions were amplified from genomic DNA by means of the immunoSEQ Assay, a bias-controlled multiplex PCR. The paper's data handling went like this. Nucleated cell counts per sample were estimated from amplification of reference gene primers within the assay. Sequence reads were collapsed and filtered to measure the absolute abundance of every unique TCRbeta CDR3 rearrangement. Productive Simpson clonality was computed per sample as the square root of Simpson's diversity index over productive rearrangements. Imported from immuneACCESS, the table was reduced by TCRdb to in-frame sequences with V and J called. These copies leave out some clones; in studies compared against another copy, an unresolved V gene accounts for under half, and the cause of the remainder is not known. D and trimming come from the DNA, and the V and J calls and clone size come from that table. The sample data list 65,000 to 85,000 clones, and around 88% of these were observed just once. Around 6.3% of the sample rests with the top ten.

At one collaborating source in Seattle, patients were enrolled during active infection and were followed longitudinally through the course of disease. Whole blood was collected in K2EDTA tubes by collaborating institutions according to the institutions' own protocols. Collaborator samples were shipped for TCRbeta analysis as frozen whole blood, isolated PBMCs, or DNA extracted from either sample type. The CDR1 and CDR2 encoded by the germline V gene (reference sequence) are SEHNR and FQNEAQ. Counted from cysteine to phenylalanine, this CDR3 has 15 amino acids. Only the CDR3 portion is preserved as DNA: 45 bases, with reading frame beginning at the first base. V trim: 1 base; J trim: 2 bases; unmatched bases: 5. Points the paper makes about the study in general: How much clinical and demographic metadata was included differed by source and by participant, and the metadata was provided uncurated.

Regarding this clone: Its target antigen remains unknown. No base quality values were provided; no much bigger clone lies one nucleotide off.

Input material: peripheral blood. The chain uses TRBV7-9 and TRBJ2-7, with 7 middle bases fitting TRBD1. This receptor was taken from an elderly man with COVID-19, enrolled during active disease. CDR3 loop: CASSLVAGGAYEQYF. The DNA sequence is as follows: TGTGCCAGCAGCTTAGTTGCAGGGGGAGCCTACGAGCAGTACTTC.